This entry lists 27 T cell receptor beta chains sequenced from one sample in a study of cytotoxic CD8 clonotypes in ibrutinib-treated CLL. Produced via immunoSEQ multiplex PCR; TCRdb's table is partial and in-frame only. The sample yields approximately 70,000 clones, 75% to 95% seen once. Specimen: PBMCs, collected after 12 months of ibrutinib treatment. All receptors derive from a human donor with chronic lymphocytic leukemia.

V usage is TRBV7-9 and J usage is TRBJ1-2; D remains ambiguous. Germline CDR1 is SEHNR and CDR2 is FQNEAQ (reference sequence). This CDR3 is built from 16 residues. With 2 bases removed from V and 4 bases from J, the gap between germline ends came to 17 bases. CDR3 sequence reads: CASSLLRSPSGYGYTF. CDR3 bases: TGTGCCAGCAGCTTATTAAGGTCCCCAAGCGGCTATGGCTACACCTTC.

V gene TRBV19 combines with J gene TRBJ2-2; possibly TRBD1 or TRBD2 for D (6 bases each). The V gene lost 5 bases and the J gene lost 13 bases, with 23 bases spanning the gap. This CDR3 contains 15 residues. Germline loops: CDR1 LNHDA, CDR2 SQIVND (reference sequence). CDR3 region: CASSPGGGGLRGLFF. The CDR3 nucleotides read TGTGCCAGTAGTCCTGGAGGGGGTGGCCTCCGGGGGCTGTTTTTT.

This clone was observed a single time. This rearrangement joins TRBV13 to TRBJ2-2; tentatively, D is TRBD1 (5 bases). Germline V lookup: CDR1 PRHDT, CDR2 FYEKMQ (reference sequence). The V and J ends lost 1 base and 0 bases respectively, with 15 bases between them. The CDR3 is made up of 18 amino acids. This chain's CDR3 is CASSLVHRKTANTGELFF. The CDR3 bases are TGTGCCAGCAGCTTAGTACACAGGAAGACCGCGAACACCGGGGAGCTGTTTTTT.

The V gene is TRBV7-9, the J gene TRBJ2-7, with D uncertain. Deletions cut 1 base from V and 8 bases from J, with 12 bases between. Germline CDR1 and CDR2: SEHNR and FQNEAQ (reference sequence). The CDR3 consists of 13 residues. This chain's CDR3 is CASSLEYGYQQYF. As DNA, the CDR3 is TGTGCCAGCAGCTTAGAGTACGGGTACCAGCAGTACTTC.

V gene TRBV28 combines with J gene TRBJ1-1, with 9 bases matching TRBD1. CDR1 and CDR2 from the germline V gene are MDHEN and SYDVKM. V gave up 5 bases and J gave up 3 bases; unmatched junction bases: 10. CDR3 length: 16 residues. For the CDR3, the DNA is TGTGCCAGCAGTCCTACAGGGGGCAAGGGGGACACTGAAGCTTTCTTT. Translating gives CASSPTGGKGDTEAFF.

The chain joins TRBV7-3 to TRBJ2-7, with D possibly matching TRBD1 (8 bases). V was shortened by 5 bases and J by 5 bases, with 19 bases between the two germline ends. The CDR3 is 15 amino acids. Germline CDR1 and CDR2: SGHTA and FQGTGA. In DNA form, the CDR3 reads TGTGCCAGCAGCCCAACAGGGGGAGGGCCCAACGAGCAGTACTTC. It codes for CASSPTGGGPNEQYF.

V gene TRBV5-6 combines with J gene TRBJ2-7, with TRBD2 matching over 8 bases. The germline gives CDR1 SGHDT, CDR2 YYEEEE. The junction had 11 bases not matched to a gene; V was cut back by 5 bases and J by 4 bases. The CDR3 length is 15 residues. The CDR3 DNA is TGTGCCAGCAGACCTCTGAGCGGGAGTGGGTACGAGCAGTACTTC. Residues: CASRPLSGSGYEQYF.

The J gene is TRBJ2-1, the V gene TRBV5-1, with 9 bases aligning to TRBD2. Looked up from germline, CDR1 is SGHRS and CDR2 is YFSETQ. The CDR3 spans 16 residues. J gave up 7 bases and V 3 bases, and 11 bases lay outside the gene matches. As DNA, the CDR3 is TGCGCCAGCAGCTCGACCTGGACTAGCGTAAGGAATGAGCAGTTCTTC. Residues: CASSSTWTSVRNEQFF.

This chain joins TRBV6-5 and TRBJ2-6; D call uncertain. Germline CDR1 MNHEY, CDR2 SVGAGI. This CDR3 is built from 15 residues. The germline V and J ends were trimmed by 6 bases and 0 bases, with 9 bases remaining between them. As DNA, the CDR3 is TGTGCCAGCAGACCCTCGAGCTCTGGGGCCAACGTCCTGACTTTC. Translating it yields CASRPSSSGANVLTF.

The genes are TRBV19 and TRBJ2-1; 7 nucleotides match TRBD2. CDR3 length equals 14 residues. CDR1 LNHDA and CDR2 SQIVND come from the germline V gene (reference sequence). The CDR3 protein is CASQARETYNEQFF. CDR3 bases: TGTGCTTCGCAGGCGCGGGAGACCTACAATGAGCAGTTCTTC.

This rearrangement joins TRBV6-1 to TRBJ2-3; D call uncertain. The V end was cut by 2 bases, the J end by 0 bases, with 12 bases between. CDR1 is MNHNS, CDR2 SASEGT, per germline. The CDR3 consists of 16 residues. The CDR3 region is CASSELTGTSTDTQYF. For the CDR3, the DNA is TGTGCCAGCAGTGAATTAACGGGTACTAGCACAGATACGCAGTATTTT.

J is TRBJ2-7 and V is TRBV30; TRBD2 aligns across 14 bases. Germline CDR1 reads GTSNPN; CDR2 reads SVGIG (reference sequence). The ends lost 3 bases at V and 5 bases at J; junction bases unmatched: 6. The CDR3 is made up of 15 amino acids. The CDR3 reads CAWSTGTSGRNEQYF. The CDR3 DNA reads TGTGCCTGGAGCACAGGGACTAGCGGGAGAAACGAGCAGTACTTC.

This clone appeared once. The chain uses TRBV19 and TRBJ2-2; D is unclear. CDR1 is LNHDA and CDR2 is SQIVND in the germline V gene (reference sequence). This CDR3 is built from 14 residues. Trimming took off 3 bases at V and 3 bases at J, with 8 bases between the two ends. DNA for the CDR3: TGTGCCAGTAGTATCGGCTCCGACACCGGGGAGCTGTTTTTT. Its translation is CASSIGSDTGELFF.

CDR3 sequence reads: CASKAGLQTNEKLFF. Here the CDR3 DNA reads TGTGCCAGCAAGGCGGGGCTTCAAACTAATGAAAAACTGTTTTTT. This sequence joins TRBV9 and TRBJ1-4; a possible D gene is TRBD1 (5 bases). V lost 6 bases to trimming and J lost 1 base, with 13 bases between them. CDR3 length: 15 residues. Germline lookup yields CDR1 SGDLS and CDR2 YYNGEE.

CDR3 residues: CASSLGSLTDTQYF. The CDR3 region has the DNA TGTGCCAGCAGCTTGGGGAGTCTCACAGATACGCAGTATTTT. This chain links TRBV5-6 with TRBJ2-3; D remains ambiguous. CDR1 SGHDT and CDR2 YYEEEE come from the germline V gene. Between the trimmed V and J ends, which lost 0 bases and 2 bases, there was a span of 7 bases. This CDR3 is 14 amino acids long.

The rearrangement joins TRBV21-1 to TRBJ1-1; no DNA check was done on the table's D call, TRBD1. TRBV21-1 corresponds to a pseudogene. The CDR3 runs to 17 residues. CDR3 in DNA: TGTGCCAGCAGGTCAATCTCAGGGGGTGAGTTGGACACTGAAGCTTTCTTT. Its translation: CASRSISGGELDTEAFF.

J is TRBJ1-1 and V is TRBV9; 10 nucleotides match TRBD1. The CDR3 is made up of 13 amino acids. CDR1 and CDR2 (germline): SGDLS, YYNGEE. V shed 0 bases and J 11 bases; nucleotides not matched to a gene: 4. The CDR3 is CASSVGGTGDAFF. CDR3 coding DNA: TGTGCCAGCAGCGTAGGGGGGACAGGGGATGCTTTCTTT.

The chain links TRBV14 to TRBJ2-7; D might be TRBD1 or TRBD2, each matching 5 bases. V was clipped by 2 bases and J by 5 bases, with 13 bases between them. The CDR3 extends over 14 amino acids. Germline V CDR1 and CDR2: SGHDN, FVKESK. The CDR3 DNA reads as TGTGCCAGCAGCCAAAACACCGGGGCCCACGAGCAGTACTTC. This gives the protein CASSQNTGAHEQYF.

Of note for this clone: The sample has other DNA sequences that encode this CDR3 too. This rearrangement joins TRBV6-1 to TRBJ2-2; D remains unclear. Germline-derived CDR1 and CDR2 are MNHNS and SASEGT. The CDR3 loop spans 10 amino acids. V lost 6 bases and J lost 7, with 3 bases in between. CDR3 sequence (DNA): TGTGCCAGCAGGGACGGGGAGCTGTTTTTT. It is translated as CASRDGELFF.

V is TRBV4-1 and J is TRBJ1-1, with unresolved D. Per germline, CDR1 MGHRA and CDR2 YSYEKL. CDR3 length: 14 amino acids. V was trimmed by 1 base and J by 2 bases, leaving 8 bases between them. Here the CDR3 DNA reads TGCGCCAGCAGCCAAGTTTACCAAAACACTGAAGCTTTCTTT. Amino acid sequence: CASSQVYQNTEAFF.

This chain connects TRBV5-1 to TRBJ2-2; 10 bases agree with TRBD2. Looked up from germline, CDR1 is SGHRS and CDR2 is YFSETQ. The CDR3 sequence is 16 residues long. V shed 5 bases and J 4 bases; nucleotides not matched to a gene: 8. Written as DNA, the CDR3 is TGCGCCAGCAGTTCAGGACCTAGCGGGAGCACCGGGGAGCTGTTTTTT. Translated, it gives CASSSGPSGSTGELFF.

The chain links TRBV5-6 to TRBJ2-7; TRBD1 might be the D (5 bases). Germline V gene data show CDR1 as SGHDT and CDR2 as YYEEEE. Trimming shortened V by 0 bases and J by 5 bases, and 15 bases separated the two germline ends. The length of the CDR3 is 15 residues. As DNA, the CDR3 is TGTGCCAGCAGCTTGGTACCCAGGGTTGGAAACGAGCAGTACTTC. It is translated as CASSLVPRVGNEQYF.

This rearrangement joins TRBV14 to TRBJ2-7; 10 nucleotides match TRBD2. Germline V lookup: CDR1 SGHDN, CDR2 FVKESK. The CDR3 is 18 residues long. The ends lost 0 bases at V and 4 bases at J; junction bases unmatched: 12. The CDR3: CASSQDQFLAGVHYEQYF. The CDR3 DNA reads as TGTGCCAGCAGCCAAGATCAATTCCTAGCGGGAGTGCATTACGAGCAGTACTTC.

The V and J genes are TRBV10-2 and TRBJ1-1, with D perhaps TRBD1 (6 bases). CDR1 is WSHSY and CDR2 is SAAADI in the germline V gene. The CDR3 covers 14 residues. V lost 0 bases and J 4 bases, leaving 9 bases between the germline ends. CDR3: CASSESQGRTEAFF. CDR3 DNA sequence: TGCGCCAGCAGTGAGTCACAGGGCCGCACTGAAGCTTTCTTT.

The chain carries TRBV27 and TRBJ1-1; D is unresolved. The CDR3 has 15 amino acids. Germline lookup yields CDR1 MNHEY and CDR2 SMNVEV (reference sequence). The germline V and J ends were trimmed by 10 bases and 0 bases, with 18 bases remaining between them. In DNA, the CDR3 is TGTGCCACACAAGGCGGGCAGGCCTTGAACACTGAAGCTTTCTTT. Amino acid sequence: CATQGGQALNTEAFF.

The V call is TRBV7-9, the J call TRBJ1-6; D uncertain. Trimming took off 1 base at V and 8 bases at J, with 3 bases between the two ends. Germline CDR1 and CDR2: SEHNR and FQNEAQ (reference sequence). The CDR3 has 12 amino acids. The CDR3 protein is CASSLGDSPLHF. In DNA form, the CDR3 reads TGTGCCAGCAGCTTAGGGGATTCACCCCTCCACTTT.

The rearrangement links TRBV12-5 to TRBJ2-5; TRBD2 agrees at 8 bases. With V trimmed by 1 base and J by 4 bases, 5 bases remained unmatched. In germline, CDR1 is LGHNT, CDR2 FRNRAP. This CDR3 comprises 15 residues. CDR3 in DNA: TGTGCTAGTGGTTTGGCATCCGGGGGGGGAGAGACCCAGTACTTC. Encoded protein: CASGLASGGGETQYF.